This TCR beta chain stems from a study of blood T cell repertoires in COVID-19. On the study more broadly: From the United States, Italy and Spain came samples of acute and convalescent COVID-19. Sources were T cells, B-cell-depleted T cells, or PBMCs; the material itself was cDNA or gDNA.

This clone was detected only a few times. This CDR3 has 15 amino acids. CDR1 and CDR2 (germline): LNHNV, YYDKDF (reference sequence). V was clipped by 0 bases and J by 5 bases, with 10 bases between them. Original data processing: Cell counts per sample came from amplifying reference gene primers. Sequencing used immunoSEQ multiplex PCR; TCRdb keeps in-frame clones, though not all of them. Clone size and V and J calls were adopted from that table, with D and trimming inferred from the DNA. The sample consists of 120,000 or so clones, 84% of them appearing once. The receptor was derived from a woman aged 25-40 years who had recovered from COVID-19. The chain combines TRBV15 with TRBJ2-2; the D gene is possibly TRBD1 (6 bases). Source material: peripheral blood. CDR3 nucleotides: TGTGCCACCAGCAGAGACAGGGGAGTTACCGGGGAGCTGTTTTTT. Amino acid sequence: CATSRDRGVTGELFF.